The T cell receptor (beta chain) under discussion was sequenced for a study of CXCR3-negative and CXCR3-positive naive CD8 T cells. Concerning this clonotype: Its antigen is unidentified.

Overall study findings and caveats: Memory CD8+ cells had much lower diversity, and both naive subsets had comparably high diversity. After cryopreservation, CXCR3 expression dropped partially; most assays used fresh PBMCs.

UMI-labeled 5' RACE TRB cDNA libraries were prepared from the cells. TCRdb re-called the 5' RACE reads; one entry per CDR3 protein, DNA not given. This specimen shows about 43,000 distinct CDR3 sequences; the ten leading clones hold around 10%. Germline CDR1 SGHTA, CDR2 FQGNSA. The CDR3 contains 23 residues. The gene calls are TRBV7-2 and TRBJ2-7; the D call from TCRdb, TRBD1, cannot be confirmed without DNA. The material sequenced was memory CD8+ T cells from blood. This TCR came from a human donor in good health. Some clones in this sample may be carry-over from other donors' samples. The CDR3 reads CASSLPSLPHRDRMSPFPYEQYF.